This TCR beta chain comes out of a study of blood T cells in healthy people across ages. As for the study in general: The capture of about one barcoded beta molecule per two T cells was achieved by template switching.

Germline values: CDR1 SGHRS, CDR2 YFSETQ. The CDR3 has 15 amino acids. This clonotype was observed a few times. Its specificity is unknown. Whole-study results and caveats: Bulk PBMC profiling left naive and antigen-experienced comparisons inconclusive.

Together with a sample-barcoded 5' primer, a J-beta primer mix was included in a second PCR lasting roughly 6 to 12 cycles. TCRdb reprocessed the 5' RACE reads with MiXCR, giving one entry per CDR3 protein. The repertoire has approximately 1,700,000 distinct CDR3 sequences, roughly two fifths of them found once; the top ten carry 23%. The authors drew around 9.4 milliliters of peripheral blood from each donor. Isolation recovered at least 7 million PBMCs from every sample. The clonotype comes from a human donor in good health. This sequence joins TRBV5-1 and TRBJ2-4; the D gene is possibly TRBD1 (6 bases). The last part of the DNA fits TRBJ2-7 better; the J call may be wrong. The source material was blood. CDR3 sequence reads: CASSVFQGLSYEQYF. For the CDR3, the DNA is TGCGCCAGCAGCGTATTTCAGGGGTTGAGCTACGAGCAGTACTTC.